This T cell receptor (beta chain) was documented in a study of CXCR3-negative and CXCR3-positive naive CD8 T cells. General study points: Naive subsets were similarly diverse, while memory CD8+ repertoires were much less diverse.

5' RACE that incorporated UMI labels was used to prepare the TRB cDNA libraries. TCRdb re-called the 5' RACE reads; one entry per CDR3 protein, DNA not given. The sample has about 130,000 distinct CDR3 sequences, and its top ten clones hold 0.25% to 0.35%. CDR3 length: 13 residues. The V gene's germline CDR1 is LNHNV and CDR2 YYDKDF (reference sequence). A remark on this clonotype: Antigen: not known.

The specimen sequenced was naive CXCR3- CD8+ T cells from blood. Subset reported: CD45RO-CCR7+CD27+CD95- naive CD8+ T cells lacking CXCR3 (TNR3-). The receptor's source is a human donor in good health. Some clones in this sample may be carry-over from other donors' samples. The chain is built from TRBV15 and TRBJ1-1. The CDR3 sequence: CATSRSSGTEAFF.